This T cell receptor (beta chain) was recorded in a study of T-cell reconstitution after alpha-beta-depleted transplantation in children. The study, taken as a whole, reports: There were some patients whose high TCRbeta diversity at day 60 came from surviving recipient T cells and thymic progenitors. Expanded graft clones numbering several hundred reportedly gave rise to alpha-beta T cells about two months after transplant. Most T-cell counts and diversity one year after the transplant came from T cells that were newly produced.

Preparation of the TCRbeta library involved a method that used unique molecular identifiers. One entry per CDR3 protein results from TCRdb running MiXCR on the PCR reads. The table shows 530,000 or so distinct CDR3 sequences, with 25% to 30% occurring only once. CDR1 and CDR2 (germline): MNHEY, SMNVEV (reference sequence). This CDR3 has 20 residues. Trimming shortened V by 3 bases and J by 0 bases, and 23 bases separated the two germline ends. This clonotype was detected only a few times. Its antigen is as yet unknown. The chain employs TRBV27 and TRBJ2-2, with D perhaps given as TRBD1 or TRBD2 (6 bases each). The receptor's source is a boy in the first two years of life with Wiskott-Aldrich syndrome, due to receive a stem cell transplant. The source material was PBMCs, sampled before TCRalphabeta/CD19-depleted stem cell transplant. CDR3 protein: CASSFWGAHGWVANTGELFF. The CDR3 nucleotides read TGTGCCAGCAGTTTTTGGGGGGCTCATGGGTGGGTCGCGAACACCGGGGAGCTGTTTTTT.